This T cell receptor beta chain was sequenced for a study of blood T cell repertoires in COVID-19. About the study: PBMCs, B-cell-depleted T cells, or T cells were the source of the cDNA or gDNA that made up the material.

Generated by immunoSEQ multiplex PCR, the TCRdb table keeps only in-frame clones and is missing some. The repertoire holds fewer than 95,000 clones, with around 87% as singletons. The sample comprised peripheral blood. The clonotype originates from a male donor with acute or convalescent COVID-19.

CDR3 protein: CASRAGGASTEAFF. CDR3 nucleotides: TGTGCCAGCAGGGCAGGGGGCGCCAGCACTGAAGCTTTCTTT. The J gene is TRBJ1-1, the V gene TRBV6-6; 8 bases match TRBD1. The V and J ends lost 6 bases and 4 bases, in that order; junction bases with no gene match: 7. The CDR3 contains 14 residues. Germline V lookup: CDR1 MNHNY, CDR2 SVGAGI (reference sequence).